This is a list of T cell receptor beta chains from one sample in a study of technical replicates of blood from a few donors. The repertoire was sequenced with immunoSEQ multiplex PCR; TCRdb's copy has only in-frame clones and lacks some. The sample comprises approximately 60,000 clones, approximately 83% of which are singletons, and 4% to 6% rests with the top ten. Input material: PBMCs. Receptors were obtained from a human donor in good health. Some clones in this sample may be carry-over from other donors' samples. Each CDR3 is given without its conserved first and last residue. Clone size is shown for a subset of rows, as once, few, many or a class of expanded clone.

TRBV29-1 - SVTGDGQPYEQY
TRBV4-3 - ASSQRTGGYGYT
TRBV6-4 - ASSDSSSGRHTGELF
TRBV6-1 - ASNVLDVYEQY
TRBV4-1 - ASSQDTGVGSPLH
TRBV6-5 - ASSASSGFAQPQH
TRBV5-1 - ASSLGAGGMNEQF
TRBV15 - ATSIGGRVAEAF
TRBV25-1 - ASSESSRATDTQY
TRBV7-9 - ASSRGLAGGHEQF
TRBV7-8 once ASSLGSILSGANVLT
TRBV12-2 - ASRSSGQGDFGSPLH
TRBV4-2 medium-sized ASSRDTSGSYNEQF
TRBV6-1 - ASSEAHPGGNGYT
TRBV7-6 - ASSRNSEDRVGDTQY
TRBV4-1 - ASSQAGQGNSPLH
TRBV6-6 - ASSRPGEFGQPQH
TRBV21-1 - ASSIAGGANEKLF
TRBV20-1 - SAPGGNTIY
TRBV9 - ASSVDERETQY
TRBV7-3 - ASSPSMNTEAF
TRBV7-8 - ASSLIPWEMY
TRBV7-2 once ASSLTGLGDTQY
TRBV13 - ASSSAGGRREKLF
TRBV19 - ASSIQVLNYGYT
TRBV25-1 - ASSEGPGRGQGYEQY
TRBV21-1 - ASSKANRENYGYT
TRBV13 - ASSLGGTGGHEQY
TRBV11-2 - ASSAGLGGARGYT
TRBV9 - ASSPSVTSGGAGELF
TRBV5-1 once ASSFRGAWQETQY
TRBV4-3 - ASSPLAGGSYEQY
TRBV7-9 - ASSFQTSYGYT